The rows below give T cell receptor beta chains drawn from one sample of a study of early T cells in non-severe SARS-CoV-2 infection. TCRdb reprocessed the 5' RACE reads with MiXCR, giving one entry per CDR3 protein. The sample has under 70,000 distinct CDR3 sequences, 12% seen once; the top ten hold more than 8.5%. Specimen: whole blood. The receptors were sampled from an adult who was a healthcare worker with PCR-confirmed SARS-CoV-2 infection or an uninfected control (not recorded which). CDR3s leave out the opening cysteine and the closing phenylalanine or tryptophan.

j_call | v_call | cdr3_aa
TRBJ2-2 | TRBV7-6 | ASSLEYRGVGELF
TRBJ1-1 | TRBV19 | ASSRDRVNTEAF
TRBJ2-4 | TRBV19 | ASSIGVNIQY
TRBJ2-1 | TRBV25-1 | ASSELNIGTVNNEQF
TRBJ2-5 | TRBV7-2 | ASSLISQETQY
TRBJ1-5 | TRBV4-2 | ASSQDRGGQMSNQPQH
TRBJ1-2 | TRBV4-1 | ASSQVRGLGRTINYGYT
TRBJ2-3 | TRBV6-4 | ASSDGGGSTDTQY
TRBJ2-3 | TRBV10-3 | AISYSGSTDTQY
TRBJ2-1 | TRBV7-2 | ASSLVVGSYNEQF